The rows below give T cell receptor beta chains drawn from one sample of a study of OX40 agonist ivuxolimab in advanced cancers. Only in-frame clones appear in the TCRdb table, and some are missing; sequencing was by immunoSEQ multiplex PCR. The sample carries roughly 57,000 clones, around 90% recorded once. Here the sequenced sample was CD4+ or CD8+ T cells sorted from blood, taken in a trial of the OX40 agonist ivuxolimab. The receptors were sampled from an adult with an advanced solid tumor such as melanoma, head and neck, liver or kidney cancer. The CDR3 runs from the conserved cysteine through the conserved F or W. The order of the fields is CDR3 protein, CDR3 DNA, clone size, D gene, J gene, V gene. A D gene is named only where the DNA matches it firmly. Not every row has a clone size; where given, it reads once, few, many or a size class.

CASRPGGTNEKLFF TGTGCCAGCAGGCCTGGGGGAACTAATGAAAAACTGTTTTTT NA NA TRBJ1-4 TRBV7-2
CASSPRDRQIAANEQFF TGCGCCAGCAGCCCACGGGACAGACAAATAGCGGCAAATGAGCAGTTCTTC once NA TRBJ2-1 TRBV5-1
CASSPRDRSNTGELFF TGTGCCAGCAGCCCCCGGGACAGGTCGAACACCGGGGAGCTGTTTTTT NA NA TRBJ2-2 TRBV21-1
CASSKDPGPYGYTF TGTGCCAGCAGCAAAGATCCTGGACCCTATGGCTACACCTTC once NA TRBJ1-2 TRBV21-1
CASRGGGPRRTEAFF TGTGCCAGCAGGGGAGGAGGCCCGAGGCGTACTGAAGCTTTCTTT NA NA TRBJ1-1 TRBV28
CASSIRGRGGYTF TGTGCCAGTAGTATCAGGGGGCGAGGAGGCTACACCTTC NA TRBD1 TRBJ1-2 TRBV19
CASSKPGQPRDTQYF TGTGCCAGTAGTAAACCGGGACAGCCTAGGGATACGCAGTATTTT few TRBD1 TRBJ2-3 TRBV19
CASSQFVQGTQPQHF TGCGCCAGCAGCCAATTTGTACAGGGGACTCAGCCCCAGCATTTT NA TRBD1 TRBJ1-5 TRBV4-1
CASSPPGLAGDNEQFF TGTGCCAGCTCACCACCAGGACTAGCGGGGGACAATGAGCAGTTCTTC NA TRBD2 TRBJ2-1 TRBV18
CASSPWADPSSEQYF TGTGCCAGCTCCCCATGGGCTGACCCTTCTTCCGAGCAGTACTTC NA NA TRBJ2-7 TRBV18
CSVDRGDRGDEKLFF TGCAGCGTTGACCGGGGGGACAGGGGAGATGAAAAACTGTTTTTC NA TRBD1 TRBJ1-4 TRBV29-1
CASSYRGSFYYHGYTF TGTGCCAGCAGTTACCGAGGGTCCTTTTATTACCATGGCTACACCTTC NA NA TRBJ1-2 TRBV6-5
CASSNIAGRTDTQYF TGTGCCAGCAGCAACATAGCGGGACGCACAGATACGCAGTATTTT NA TRBD2 TRBJ2-3 TRBV7-2
CASSLLQGFYEQYF TGTGCCAGCAGCTTACTCCAGGGGTTCTACGAGCAGTACTTC NA NA TRBJ2-7 TRBV5-6
CASSPGVAGSYEQYF TGTGCCAGCAGCCCCGGGGTAGCGGGATCCTACGAGCAGTACTTC NA TRBD2 TRBJ2-7 TRBV5-6
CASSYYSNQPQHF TGTGCCAGCAGCTATTACAGCAATCAGCCCCAGCATTTT NA NA TRBJ1-5 TRBV4-2
CASSLDQVGRAPPGRDEQFF TGTGCCAGCAGCTTAGATCAGGTCGGGAGGGCACCCCCTGGGAGGGATGAGCAGTTCTTC once TRBD2 TRBJ2-1 TRBV11-3
CASSLPGLAGGRTQYF TGTGCCAGCAGTTTACCGGGACTAGCGGGAGGCCGTACGCAGTATTTT few TRBD2 TRBJ2-3 TRBV28
CASSQAAEEKLFF TGCGCCAGCAGCCAAGCGGCCGAGGAAAAACTGTTTTTT NA NA TRBJ1-4 TRBV4-1
CASSLKGGDGYTF TGTGCCAGCAGCTTAAAAGGAGGGGATGGCTACACCTTC NA NA TRBJ1-2 TRBV5-5
CASKISSYEQYF TGTGCCAGCAAAATCAGCTCCTACGAGCAGTACTTC NA NA TRBJ2-7 TRBV2
CASSARTGNTGELFF TGTGCCAGCAGCGCAAGGACAGGGAACACCGGGGAGCTGTTTTTT NA TRBD1 TRBJ2-2 TRBV9
CASSVRGWTGITDTQYF TGTGCCAGCAGCGTGCGCGGGTGGACAGGAATCACAGATACGCAGTATTTT NA TRBD1 TRBJ2-3 TRBV9
CASSPNRVETQYF TGTGCCAGCAGCCCCAACAGGGTGGAGACCCAGTACTTC NA NA TRBJ2-5 TRBV7-2
CASSQQGGFGYTF TGTGCCAGCAGCCAACAGGGAGGGTTTGGCTACACCTTC NA NA TRBJ1-2 TRBV14
CASSLGVLAGEETQYF TGTGCCAGCAGCTTAGGGGTACTAGCGGGAGAAGAGACCCAGTACTTC NA TRBD2 TRBJ2-5 TRBV11-3
CASSSTGSGYTF TGTGCCAGCAGCTCGACAGGGTCTGGCTACACCTTC NA TRBD1 TRBJ1-2 TRBV7-2
CASSPPQTNGEQFF TGTGCCAGCTCACCACCCCAGACTAATGGTGAGCAGTTCTTC NA NA TRBJ2-1 TRBV18
CASSYDRGRTEAFF TGTGCCAGCAGTTATGACAGGGGGCGTACTGAAGCTTTCTTT once TRBD1 TRBJ1-1 TRBV5-8
CASSLAGKGGNTIYF TGTGCCAGCAGCTTAGCGGGGAAGGGTGGAAACACCATATATTTT few NA TRBJ1-3 TRBV7-2
CASSRSGRFNEQYF TGTGCCAGCAGCCGTAGCGGGAGGTTCAACGAGCAGTACTTC NA TRBD2 TRBJ2-7 TRBV14
CASSFGIGGGSYEQYF TGTGCCAGCAGTTTTGGCATAGGGGGAGGCTCCTACGAGCAGTACTTC NA NA TRBJ2-7 TRBV27
CASSLGVSVETQYF TGTGCCAGCAGCTTAGGAGTATCGGTGGAGACCCAGTACTTC NA NA TRBJ2-5 TRBV7-2
CASRPGGSSSGNTIYF TGTGCCAGCAGGCCGGGGGGCTCCAGCTCTGGAAACACCATATATTTT NA NA TRBJ1-3 TRBV28
CASSPRDRSGTQYF TGTGCCAGCTCACCAAGGGACAGGTCAGGGACCCAGTACTTC NA TRBD1 TRBJ2-5 TRBV18
CATSRRDSANTGELFF TGTGCCACCAGCAGGCGGGACAGCGCGAACACCGGGGAGCTGTTTTTT medium-sized NA TRBJ2-2 TRBV15